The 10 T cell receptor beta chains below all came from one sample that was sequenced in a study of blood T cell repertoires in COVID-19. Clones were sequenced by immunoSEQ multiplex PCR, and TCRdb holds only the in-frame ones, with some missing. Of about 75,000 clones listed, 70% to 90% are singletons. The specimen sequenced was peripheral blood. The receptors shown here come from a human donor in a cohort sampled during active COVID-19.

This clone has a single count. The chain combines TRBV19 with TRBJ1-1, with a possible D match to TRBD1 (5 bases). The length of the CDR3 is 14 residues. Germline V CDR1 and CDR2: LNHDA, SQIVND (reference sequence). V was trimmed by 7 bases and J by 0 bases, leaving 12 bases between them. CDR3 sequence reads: CASTGGGMNTEAFF. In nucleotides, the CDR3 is TGTGCCAGTACCGGCGGGGGTATGAACACTGAAGCTTTCTTT. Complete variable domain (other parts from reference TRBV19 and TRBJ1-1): DGGITQSPKYLFRKEGQNVTLSCEQNLNHDAMYWYRQDPGQGLRLIYYSQIVNDFQKGDIAEGYSVSREKKESFPLTVTSAQKNPTAFYLCASTGGGMNTEAFFGQGTRLTVV.

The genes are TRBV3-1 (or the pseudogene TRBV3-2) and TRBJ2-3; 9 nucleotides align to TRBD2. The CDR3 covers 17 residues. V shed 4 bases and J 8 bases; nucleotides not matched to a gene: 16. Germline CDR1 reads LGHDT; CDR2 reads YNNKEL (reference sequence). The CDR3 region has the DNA TGTGCCAGCAGCCCTTCAAAGGGACTAGCTCTATCGGGTACGCAGTATTTT. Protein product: CASSPSKGLALSGTQYF.

CDR3 in DNA: TGTGCCAGCAGCAATCTAGCGGGAGCGGAGACCCAGTACTTC. Residues: CASSNLAGAETQYF. This chain connects TRBV21-1 to TRBJ2-5; the tabulated D call, TRBD2, remains unverified against the DNA. TRBV21-1 corresponds to a pseudogene. This CDR3 contains 14 residues.

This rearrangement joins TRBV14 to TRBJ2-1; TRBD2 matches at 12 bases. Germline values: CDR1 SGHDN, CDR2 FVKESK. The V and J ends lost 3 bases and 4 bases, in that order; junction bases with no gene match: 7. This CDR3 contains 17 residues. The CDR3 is CASSHRTSGVVYNEQFF. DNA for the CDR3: TGTGCCAGCAGCCACAGGACTAGCGGGGTGGTATACAATGAGCAGTTCTTC.

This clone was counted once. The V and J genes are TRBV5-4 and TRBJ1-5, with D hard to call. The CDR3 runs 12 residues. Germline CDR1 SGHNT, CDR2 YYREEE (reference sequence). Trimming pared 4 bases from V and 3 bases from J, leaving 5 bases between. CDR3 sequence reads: CASSQDNQPQHF. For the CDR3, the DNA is TGTGCCAGCAGCCAGGACAATCAGCCCCAGCATTTT.

CDR3 coding DNA: TGTGCCAGCAGCCAAGATTGGTCGGGTAACTATGGCTACACCTTC. Protein product: CASSQDWSGNYGYTF. This chain links TRBV3-1 (or the pseudogene TRBV3-2) with TRBJ1-2; D is unresolved. Germline CDR1 LGHDT, CDR2 YNNKEL (reference sequence). The CDR3 is 15 residues long. Trimming removed 0 bases at V and 1 base at J, with 9 bases between.

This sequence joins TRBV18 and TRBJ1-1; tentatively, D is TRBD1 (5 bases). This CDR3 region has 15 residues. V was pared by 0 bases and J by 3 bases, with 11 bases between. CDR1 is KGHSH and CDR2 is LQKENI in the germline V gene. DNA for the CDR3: TGTGCCAGCTCACCACCGAGCAGGGCGGACACTGAAGCTTTCTTT. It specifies CASSPPSRADTEAFF. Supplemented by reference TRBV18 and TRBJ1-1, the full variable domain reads NAGVMQNPRHLVRRRGQEARLRCSPMKGHSHVYWYRQLPEEGLKFMVYLQKENIIDESGMPKERFSAEFPKEGPSILRIQQVVRGDSAAYFCASSPPSRADTEAFFGQGTRLTVV.

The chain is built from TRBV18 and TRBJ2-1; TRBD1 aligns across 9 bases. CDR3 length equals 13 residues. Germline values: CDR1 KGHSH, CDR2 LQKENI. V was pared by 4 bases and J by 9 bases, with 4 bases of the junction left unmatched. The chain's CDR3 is CASSRTGEGEQFF. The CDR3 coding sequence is TGTGCCAGCTCACGGACAGGGGAGGGTGAGCAGTTCTTC.

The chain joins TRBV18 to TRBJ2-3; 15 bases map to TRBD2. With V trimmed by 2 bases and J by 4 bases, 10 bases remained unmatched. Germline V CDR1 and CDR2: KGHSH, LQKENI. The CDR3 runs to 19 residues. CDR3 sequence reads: CASSPNSPGLAGGADTQYF. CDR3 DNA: TGTGCCAGCTCACCAAATAGTCCGGGACTAGCGGGAGGAGCAGATACGCAGTATTTT.

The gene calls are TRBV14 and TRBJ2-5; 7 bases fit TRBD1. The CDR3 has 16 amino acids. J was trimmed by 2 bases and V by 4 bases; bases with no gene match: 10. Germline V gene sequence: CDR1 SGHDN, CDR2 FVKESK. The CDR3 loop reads CASSLTTGPPQETQYF. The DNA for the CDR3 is TGTGCCAGCAGCCTAACGACAGGGCCCCCACAAGAGACCCAGTACTTC.